This entry lists 17 T cell receptor beta chains sequenced from one sample in a study of cytomegalovirus exposure and HLA in healthy donors. PCR was performed using 60 Vbeta and 13 Jbeta primers. Profiled with immunoSEQ multiplex PCR; TCRdb holds only in-frame clones, not every one. This sample has about 190,000 clones, with just under 75% found just once. Sequencing input: PBMCs. The receptors originated from a woman aged 30 to 39 in good health and CMV-seropositive.

This rearrangement joins TRBV28 to TRBJ1-5; maybe TRBD1 (6 bases). Germline CDR1 reads MDHEN; CDR2 reads SYDVKM. V lost 2 bases, J lost 3 bases, and 14 bases lay in between. CDR3 length equals 16 residues. The CDR3 DNA follows: TGTGCCAGCAGTTTACCCGGGGGGGGCTACAATCAGCCCCAGCATTTT. Translating it yields CASSLPGGGYNQPQHF. Filled out from reference TRBV28 and TRBJ1-5, the complete variable domain reads DVKVTQSSRYLVKRTGEKVFLECVQDMDHENMFWYRQDPGLGLRLIYFSYDVKMKEKGDIPEGYSVSREKKERFSLILESASTNQTSMYLCASSLPGGGYNQPQHFGDGTRLSIL.

This chain connects TRBV6-5 to TRBJ2-2, with D perhaps TRBD2 (5 bases). Between the trimmed V and J ends, which lost 6 bases and 7 bases, there was a span of 15 bases. The CDR3 runs to 14 residues. CDR1 and CDR2 (germline): MNHEY, SVGAGI. The CDR3 sequence: CASRLAFEGGELFF. CDR3 bases: TGTGCCAGCAGGCTAGCTTTCGAAGGCGGGGAGCTGTTTTTT.

J is TRBJ1-3 and V is TRBV4-2, with D perhaps matching TRBD1 (5 bases). Germline V gene lookup returns CDR1 LGHNA and CDR2 YNFKEQ. Trimming removed 1 base at V and 4 bases at J, with 14 bases between. This CDR3 is built from 16 residues. CDR3 sequence: CASSQGQDKRGNTIYF. CDR3 DNA: TGTGCCAGCAGCCAAGGCCAGGACAAGAGGGGAAACACCATATATTTT.

This rearrangement joins TRBV27 to TRBJ2-7; no firm D call. CDR1 is MNHEY, CDR2 SMNVEV, per germline (reference sequence). CDR3 length: 13 residues. Trimming took off 2 bases at V and 3 bases at J, with 8 bases between the two ends. CDR3 sequence reads: CASSLNTGYEQYF. CDR3 in DNA: TGTGCCAGCAGTTTAAACACGGGCTACGAGCAGTACTTC.

The rearrangement uses TRBV7-6 and TRBJ2-2; D is possibly TRBD2 (5 bases). There are 16 residues in the CDR3. Trimming took 3 bases from V and 5 from J, leaving 16 bases between them. Germline assignment: CDR1 SGHVS and CDR2 FNYEAQ. The CDR3 DNA sequence: TGTGCCAGCAGCTTCATGACGGGGAACCCGACCGGGGAGCTGTTTTTT. It translates to CASSFMTGNPTGELFF.

The chain uses TRBV27 and TRBJ2-7, with D maybe TRBD2 (6 bases). V was cut by 6 bases and J by 3 bases, with 15 bases left in between. This CDR3 contains 14 residues. Germline CDR1 and CDR2: MNHEY and SMNVEV (reference sequence). The CDR3 here is CASRRRERSYEQYF. Written as DNA, the CDR3 is TGTGCCAGCAGGAGGAGGGAGCGGAGCTACGAGCAGTACTTC.

The chain carries TRBV2 and TRBJ1-3; no clear D gene. Germline V gene data show CDR1 as SNHLY and CDR2 as FYNNEI. The germline V and J ends were trimmed by 2 bases and 9 bases, with 8 bases remaining between them. This CDR3 has 12 amino acids. The CDR3 loop reads CASSEPQATIYF. Here the CDR3 DNA reads TGTGCCAGCAGTGAACCGCAGGCCACCATATATTTT.

The chain carries TRBV27 and TRBJ2-7; the match to TRBD2 covers 9 bases. Germline assignment: CDR1 MNHEY and CDR2 SMNVEV (reference sequence). The CDR3 totals 15 residues. The trim removed 8 bases at V and 3 bases at J, leaving 11 bases unmatched. The CDR3 sequence: CASGPTSGLVYEQYF. The CDR3 nucleotides are TGTGCCAGCGGACCGACTAGCGGACTGGTCTACGAGCAGTACTTC.

This clone was observed once. V and J are TRBV27 and TRBJ2-7; D remains unclear. Germline CDR1 is MNHEY and CDR2 is SMNVEV (reference sequence). Trimming stripped 5 bases from V and 6 bases from J, with 11 bases between. The CDR3 extends over 12 amino acids. This CDR3 reads CASSPSGCEQYF. The CDR3 nucleotides read TGTGCCAGCAGTCCATCAGGATGCGAGCAGTACTTC.

This clone was detected only once. V is TRBV5-1 and J is TRBJ2-1; 11 bases agree with TRBD2. The CDR3 has 17 residues. The ends lost 5 bases at V and 0 bases at J; junction bases unmatched: 7. Germline CDR1 SGHRS, CDR2 YFSETQ. The CDR3 here is CASRDGTSGSSYNEQFF. CDR3 nucleotides: TGCGCCAGCAGAGACGGGACTAGCGGAAGCTCCTACAATGAGCAGTTCTTC.

This clone was counted a few times. The chain combines TRBV9 with TRBJ2-7; the match to TRBD1 covers 8 bases. The CDR3 consists of 14 residues. V was pared by 3 bases and J by 5 bases, with 7 bases of the junction left unmatched. Germline V gives CDR1 SGDLS, CDR2 YYNGEE. CDR3 protein: CASSGATGAHEQYF. DNA of the CDR3: TGTGCCAGCAGCGGCGCGACAGGGGCGCACGAGCAGTACTTC.

The gene calls are TRBV2 and TRBJ2-1, with TRBD2 matching 11 bases. Trimming cost V 8 bases and J 0 bases; bases outside gene matches: 21. In germline, CDR1 is SNHLY, CDR2 FYNNEI. The CDR3 covers 21 residues. The CDR3 loop is CASEGQGAGLAERSSYNEQFF. CDR3 coding DNA: TGTGCCAGCGAAGGACAGGGAGCGGGACTAGCGGAACGTAGCTCCTACAATGAGCAGTTCTTC.

The chain uses TRBV6-5 and TRBJ2-3; possible D gene TRBD2, 5 bases. Germline V gene sequence: CDR1 MNHEY, CDR2 SVGAGI. The V and J ends lost 6 bases and 2 bases respectively, with 12 bases between them. This CDR3 spans 14 amino acids. The chain's CDR3 is CASRADWHTDTQYF. The DNA for the CDR3 is TGTGCCAGCAGAGCGGACTGGCACACAGATACGCAGTATTTT.

This clone was counted a single time. The V and J genes are TRBV7-2 and TRBJ1-1; the match to TRBD1 covers 8 bases. Germline V gene lookup returns CDR1 SGHTA and CDR2 FQGNSA. With V trimmed by 5 bases and J by 4 bases, 6 bases remained unmatched. CDR3 length equals 14 residues. CDR3 bases: TGTGCCAGCAGCCCGGACAGGGTAGGCACTGAAGCTTTCTTT. This translates into CASSPDRVGTEAFF.

The chain combines TRBV5-4 with TRBJ1-1; 9 positions agree with TRBD1. V gave up 4 bases and J gave up 0 bases; unmatched junction bases: 7. This CDR3 is built from 16 residues. Germline CDR1 SGHNT, CDR2 YYREEE (reference sequence). The CDR3 is CASSPPRQGVNTEAFF. CDR3 coding DNA: TGTGCCAGCAGCCCACCACGACAGGGGGTGAACACTGAAGCTTTCTTT.

The gene calls are TRBV2 and TRBJ1-2; D gene unclear. V lost 3 bases to trimming and J lost 1 base, with 12 bases between them. The CDR3 covers 15 residues. CDR1 and CDR2 from the germline V gene are SNHLY and FYNNEI. CDR3 DNA sequence: TGTGCCAGCAGTGATTCAGCGGGTCTTAACTATGGCTACACCTTC. This translates into CASSDSAGLNYGYTF.

This clone has only a few counts. The V gene is TRBV20-1, the J gene TRBJ2-7; no clear D. Trimming took 1 base from V and 4 from J, leaving 5 bases between them. Germline V CDR1 and CDR2: DFQATT, SNEGSKA (reference sequence). The CDR3 is 11 residues long. In nucleotides, the CDR3 is TGCAGTGCTAGAGTCCAATACGAGCAGTACTTC. It specifies CSARVQYEQYF.